This is a list of T cell receptor beta chains from one sample in a study of blood T cell repertoires in COVID-19. Clones were read by immunoSEQ multiplex PCR, and TCRdb kept only the in-frame ones, dropping some. The table includes 300,000 to 450,000 clones, more than 65% detected once. Source material: peripheral blood. These receptors came from a human donor with acute or convalescent COVID-19. The donor label of this sample is uncertain. Both conserved end residues are part of each CDR3. The order of the fields is D gene, J gene, clone size, V gene, CDR3 DNA, CDR3 protein. A D gene is named only where the DNA matches it firmly. Expanded clones get a size class; other rows say once, few or many, or leave the size out.

D: TRBD1
J: TRBJ1-5
size: NA
V: TRBV19
DNA: TGTGCCAGTCGTGACCCGACAGGGGTGAATCAGCCCCAGCATTTT
CDR3: CASRDPTGVNQPQHF

D: TRBD2
J: TRBJ2-1
size: NA
V: TRBV4-1
DNA: TGCGCCAGCAGCCAAGAGACTTCGACCGTAGCGGGACTGAACAATGAGCAGTTCTTC
CDR3: CASSQETSTVAGLNNEQFF

D: TRBD1
J: TRBJ2-7
size: NA
V: TRBV29-1
DNA: TGCAGCGTTGGACAGGGGCACGAGCAGTACTTC
CDR3: CSVGQGHEQYF

D: NA
J: TRBJ1-5
size: few
V: TRBV5-8
DNA: TGTGCCAGCAGCTTGGGGCAGAATAGCAATCAGCCCCAGCATTTT
CDR3: CASSLGQNSNQPQHF

D: NA
J: TRBJ2-7
size: NA
V: TRBV4-2
DNA: TGTGCCAGCAGCCAAGGTGAGGAGCGGTTCTACGAGCAGTACTTC
CDR3: CASSQGEERFYEQYF

D: NA
J: TRBJ2-1
size: NA
V: TRBV12-3/TRBV12-4
DNA: TGTGCCAGCAGTTTTCGGTATGAGCAGTTCTTC
CDR3: CASSFRYEQFF

D: NA
J: TRBJ1-1
size: NA
V: TRBV2
DNA: TGTGCCAGCAACCCCCGGAACAGGGCGCTAAACACTGAAGCTTTCTTT
CDR3: CASNPRNRALNTEAFF

D: NA
J: TRBJ2-5
size: NA
V: TRBV5-1
DNA: TGCGCCAGCAGCTTGGAAGGGGGAGTACGAGAGACCCAGTACTTC
CDR3: CASSLEGGVRETQYF

D: TRBD1
J: TRBJ2-2
size: NA
V: TRBV28
DNA: TGTGCCAGCAGGCCGGGGACAGGGTGGACCGGGGAGCTGTTTTTT
CDR3: CASRPGTGWTGELFF

D: TRBD2
J: TRBJ2-2
size: NA
V: TRBV18
DNA: TGTGCCAGCTCACCACGGACTAGCGGGAGCTCAATGAACACCGGGGAGCTGTTTTTT
CDR3: CASSPRTSGSSMNTGELFF

D: NA
J: TRBJ1-6
size: NA
V: TRBV15
DNA: TGTGCCACCAGCCCCGGGGGGATAGGTTCACCCCTCCACTTT
CDR3: CATSPGGIGSPLHF

D: NA
J: TRBJ1-2
size: NA
V: TRBV7-8
DNA: TGTGCCAGCAGCTTAGAACAGATCAACTATGGCTACACCTTC
CDR3: CASSLEQINYGYTF

D: TRBD2
J: TRBJ2-5
size: NA
V: TRBV24-1
DNA: TGTGCCACCAGTGAAGGACTAGCGGGAGGGCAAGAGACCCAGTACTTC
CDR3: CATSEGLAGGQETQYF

D: TRBD1
J: TRBJ2-5
size: NA
V: TRBV19
DNA: TGTGCCAGTAGGGAGAGGGACAGCCCCCAAGAGACCCAGTACTTC
CDR3: CASRERDSPQETQYF

D: TRBD1
J: TRBJ1-1
size: NA
V: TRBV6-5
DNA: TGTGCCAGCAGGACTGGACAGGGATTAAACACTGAAGCTTTCTTT
CDR3: CASRTGQGLNTEAFF

D: NA
J: TRBJ2-1
size: NA
V: TRBV2
DNA: TGTGCCAGCAGTGCCTACAGATACAATGAGCAGTTCTTC
CDR3: CASSAYRYNEQFF

D: TRBD2
J: TRBJ2-7
size: NA
V: TRBV9
DNA: TGTGCCAGCAGCCCCATGGTAGCGGGAGGCCAAAAAGTCGAGCAGTACTTC
CDR3: CASSPMVAGGQKVEQYF

D: NA
J: TRBJ1-5
size: NA
V: TRBV28
DNA: TGTGCCAGCAGTTTATCCGGAATCGGGACTCCCCAGCATTTT
CDR3: CASSLSGIGTPQHF

D: TRBD1
J: TRBJ2-2
size: NA
V: TRBV30
DNA: TGTGCCTGGAAAGGACAGGTGAACACCGGGGAGCTGTTTTTT
CDR3: CAWKGQVNTGELFF

D: TRBD1
J: TRBJ1-1
size: NA
V: TRBV6-5
DNA: TGTGCCAGCAGATCAGACAGGGCGGCGAAGACTGAAGCTTTCTTT
CDR3: CASRSDRAAKTEAFF

D: NA
J: TRBJ1-4
size: once
V: TRBV2
DNA: TGTGCCAGCAGTTTGACAGGTCAGAATGAAAAACTGTTTTTT
CDR3: CASSLTGQNEKLFF

D: TRBD1
J: TRBJ1-5
size: NA
V: TRBV6-1
DNA: TGTGCCAGCAGTGGCAGACAGGGGATTTGGAGCAATCAGCCCCAGCATTTT
CDR3: CASSGRQGIWSNQPQHF

D: TRBD2
J: TRBJ2-2
size: NA
V: TRBV29-1
DNA: TGCAGCGTTGCCGGGACTAGCGGGAGGGCCATTGGGGAGCTGTTTTTT
CDR3: CSVAGTSGRAIGELFF

D: NA
J: TRBJ2-3
size: NA
V: TRBV7-9
DNA: TGTGCCAGCAGCTCGACTAGCACAGATACGCAGTATTTT
CDR3: CASSSTSTDTQYF

D: NA
J: TRBJ1-3
size: few
V: TRBV2
DNA: TGTGCCAGCAGTACGAACCGGGGATCTGGAAACACCATATATTTT
CDR3: CASSTNRGSGNTIYF

D: NA
J: TRBJ1-2
size: NA
V: TRBV11-2
DNA: TGTGCCAGCAGCTCCCGTGCTGACTTGTTACACGGCTACACCTTC
CDR3: CASSSRADLLHGYTF

D: TRBD1
J: TRBJ1-1
size: NA
V: TRBV29-1
DNA: TGCAGCGTTCCCGGGACAGGGGGCTGGACTGAAGCTTTCTTT
CDR3: CSVPGTGGWTEAFF

D: NA
J: TRBJ2-5
size: NA
V: TRBV24-1
DNA: TGTGCCACCAGTGACCGACGGGTCCAAGAGACCCAGTACTTC
CDR3: CATSDRRVQETQYF

D: TRBD2
J: TRBJ2-1
size: NA
V: TRBV7-2
DNA: TGTGCCAGCAGCGCCGGGACTACCGGAGGCTACAATGAGCAGTTCTTC
CDR3: CASSAGTTGGYNEQFF

D: NA
J: TRBJ2-7
size: NA
V: TRBV6-6
DNA: TGTGCCAGCAGTGCCCGGGACACGGGGGAGCAGTACTTC
CDR3: CASSARDTGEQYF

D: NA
J: TRBJ1-3
size: NA
V: TRBV18
DNA: TGTGCCAGCTCACTTTTGAGCTCTGGAAACACCATATATTTT
CDR3: CASSLLSSGNTIYF

D: TRBD2
J: TRBJ2-7
size: NA
V: TRBV9
DNA: TGTGCCAGCAGCGTAGGCGGGAGCTCTTCTTACGAGCAGTACTTC
CDR3: CASSVGGSSSYEQYF

D: TRBD1
J: TRBJ2-7
size: NA
V: TRBV10-1
DNA: TGCGCCAGCAGTTTCGGGACAGGGAACTACGAGCAGTACTTC
CDR3: CASSFGTGNYEQYF

D: TRBD2
J: TRBJ2-5
size: few
V: TRBV3-1/TRBV3-2
DNA: TGTGCCAGCAGGGGTAGCGGGTGGGGAGAGACCCAGTACTTC
CDR3: CASRGSGWGETQYF

D: NA
J: TRBJ2-3
size: once
V: TRBV5-1
DNA: TGCGCCAGCAGCTTGACTGTGGCCGCGGCAGATACGCAGTATTTT
CDR3: CASSLTVAAADTQYF

D: NA
J: TRBJ1-5
size: NA
V: TRBV6-5
DNA: TGTGCCAGCAAAGGGGGTGGTAATCAGCCCCAGCATTTT
CDR3: CASKGGGNQPQHF

D: NA
J: TRBJ1-3
size: NA
V: TRBV5-1
DNA: TGCGCCAGCAGCTTGGATCTGATTAGCTCTGGAAACACCATATATTTT
CDR3: CASSLDLISSGNTIYF